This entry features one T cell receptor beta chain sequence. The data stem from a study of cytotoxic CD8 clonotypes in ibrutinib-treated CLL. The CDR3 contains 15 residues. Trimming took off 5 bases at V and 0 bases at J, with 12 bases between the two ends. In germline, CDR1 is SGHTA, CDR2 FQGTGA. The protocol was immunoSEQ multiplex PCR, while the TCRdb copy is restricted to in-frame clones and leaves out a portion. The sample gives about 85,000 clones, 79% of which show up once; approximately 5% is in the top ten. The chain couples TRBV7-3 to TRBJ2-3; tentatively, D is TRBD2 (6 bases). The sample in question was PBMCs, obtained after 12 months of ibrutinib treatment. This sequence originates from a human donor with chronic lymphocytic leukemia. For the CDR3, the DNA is TGTGCCAGCAGCCTATTAGCGGCTAGCACAGATACGCAGTATTTT. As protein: CASSLLAASTDTQYF. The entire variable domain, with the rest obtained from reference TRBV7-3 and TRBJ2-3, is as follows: GAGVSQTPSNKVTEKGKYVELRCDPISGHTALYWYRQSLGQGPEFLIYFQGTGAADDSGLPNDRFFAVRPEGSVSTLKIQRTERGDSAVYLCASSLLAASTDTQYFGPGTRLTVL.